This T cell receptor beta chain was observed in a study of blood T cell repertoires in COVID-19. Across the whole study: The United States, Italy and Spain were the sources of the acute and convalescent COVID-19 samples. The analysed material was cDNA or gDNA that came from T cells, B-cell-depleted T cells, or PBMCs.

Authors' processing steps: Amplification of reference gene primers provided the estimated nucleated cell counts. Profiling relied on immunoSEQ multiplex PCR, and the TCRdb table lists in-frame clones only, not all of them. Clone size and the V and J calls come from that table; the DNA yielded D and trimming. The sample has 95,000 to 150,000 clones; around 87% are singletons. This CDR3 is 15 amino acids long. Germline V lookup: CDR1 MNHEY, CDR2 SVGAGI. Trimming stripped 5 bases from V and 1 base from J, with 14 bases between. The sequenced material came from peripheral blood. The receptor's source is a man aged 65-85 years with active or convalescent COVID-19. This chain links TRBV6-5 with TRBJ1-1; D ambiguous. CDR3: CASSPVSHPNTEAFF. As DNA, the CDR3 is TGTGCCAGCAGTCCTGTAAGCCACCCGAACACTGAAGCTTTCTTT.